Ten or more counts support the clone carrying this T cell receptor beta chain. Antigen specificity is unknown. The data belong to a study of T cells in Graves' hyperthyroidism and ophthalmopathy. Amplification targeted TCR beta CDR3 regions from RNA transcripts. RT-PCR in the first round (using the HTBI primer set) targeted the TCR CDR3. TCRdb ran MiXCR on the multiplex PCR reads and lists one entry per CDR3 protein. The sample shows 470,000 or so distinct CDR3 sequences, roughly 20% of them seen only once. Study-wide points: Also found in blood were most expanded thyroid clonotypes above 0.001. The model forecast ophthalmopathy, anticipating it by a median approximately 6.1 months before onset.

With a duration under 2 months, the hyperthyroidism was newly diagnosed in patients aged 18 to 65. Clinical symptoms, serum thyroxine, TRAb, thyroid ultrasound and orbital computed tomography established diagnosis. This TCR was sampled from a man in his late teens or twenties with Graves' hyperthyroidism. Sequenced: blood.

CDR3 sequence (DNA): TGCAGTGCTAGAGATCGCAGGCAGGGAGCCGGCTACACCTTC. Translation gives CSARDRRQGAGYTF. This rearrangement joins TRBV20-1 to TRBJ1-2; D possibly corresponds to TRBD1 (5 bases). V gave up 0 bases and J gave up 8 bases, with 16 bases separating them. The CDR3 loop spans 14 amino acids. Per the germline V gene, CDR1 is DFQATT and CDR2 is SNEGSKA (reference sequence).